These T cell receptor beta chains were read from a single sample in a study of T cells in Graves' hyperthyroidism and ophthalmopathy. TCRdb independently ran MiXCR on the multiplex PCR reads; one entry per CDR3 protein. The table records 400,000 to 500,000 distinct CDR3 sequences, about 15% of them present only once. Sequencing input: blood. These receptors all come from a man between 18 and 35 years old with Graves' ophthalmopathy. Each CDR3 is given with its conserved first and last residue. D genes are given only for firm matches. A row's size may be missing; if present it is once, few, many or a size class.

CDR3	DNA	J	V	D	size
CASSQAGILQFF	TGCGCCAGCAGCCAAGCAGGGATTTTACAGTTCTTC	TRBJ2-1	TRBV4-1	-	-
CASSYSIRVPYGYTF	TGTGCCAGCAGTTACTCGATCAGGGTCCCATATGGCTACACCTTC	TRBJ1-2	TRBV6-5	-	many
CASRPLENTEAFF	TGCGCCAGCCGTCCCCTAGAAAACACTGAAGCTTTCTTT	TRBJ1-1	TRBV5-1	-	many
CASSYSQGADTQYF	TGTGCCAGCAGTTACTCACAGGGAGCGGATACGCAGTATTTT	TRBJ2-3	TRBV6-2/TRBV6-3	-	-
CSAKTGSNSPLHF	TGCAGTGCTAAGACAGGCTCCAATTCACCCCTCCACTTT	TRBJ1-6	TRBV20-1	-	many
CASSLATGHPGYTF	TGTGCCAGCAGCTTGGCCACAGGGCACCCTGGCTACACCTTC	TRBJ1-2	TRBV7-9	-	-
CASSQGGVSGKQYF	TGTGCCAGCAGCCAAGGAGGTGTCTCGGGGAAGCAGTACTTC	TRBJ2-7	TRBV3-1	-	few
CASSRIDGTSFTDTQYF	TGTGCCAGTAGCCGAATTGACGGGACAAGCTTCACAGATACGCAGTATTTT	TRBJ2-3	TRBV19	-	-
CASSPSLQETQYF	TGCGCCAGCAGCCCGTCCCTCCAAGAGACCCAGTACTTC	TRBJ2-5	TRBV5-1	-	few
CSAATFSRYGYTF	TGCAGTGCTGCGACCTTTTCCCGATACGGCTACACCTTC	TRBJ1-2	TRBV20-1	-	many